This T cell receptor beta chain was recovered during a study of control samples from healthy donors and cancer patients. Assay used: immunoSEQ multiplex PCR; TCRdb lists only in-frame clones, some missing. The table includes about 110,000 clones, roughly 79% detected once. This clone has just one count. CDR3 length: 15 residues. Looked up from germline, CDR1 is SGHTS and CDR2 is YDEGEE. With 4 bases removed from V and 1 base from J, the gap between germline ends came to 15 bases. This chain uses TRBV5-8 with TRBJ2-7, with D tentatively TRBD1 or TRBD2 (6 bases each). The clonotype originates from a man between 18 and 29 years old in good health. The sequencing sample was made of blood. CDR3 DNA sequence: TGTGCCAGCAGCCGGGGCGGGACAAAGTCCTACGAGCAGTACGTC. Translating gives CASSRGGTKSYEQYV.